This TCR beta chain was profiled in a study of T cells in Graves' hyperthyroidism and ophthalmopathy. RNA transcripts served as the template for amplifying TCR beta CDR3 regions. An initial round of RT-PCR targeting the TCR CDR3 relied on the HTBI primer set. TCRdb reprocessed the multiplex PCR reads with MiXCR, giving one entry per CDR3 protein. There are more than 350,000 distinct CDR3 sequences in the sample; about 14% occur only once, and around 19% lies in the top ten. This CDR3 comprises 15 residues. After removal of 1 base from V and 6 bases from J, the junction contained 9 bases not matched to a gene. Germline lookup yields CDR1 DFQATT and CDR2 SNEGSKA (reference sequence). In this sample, this clonotype turned up many times.

This chain joins TRBV20-1 and TRBJ2-7, with TRBD1 matching over 10 bases. The TCR sequence derives from a woman in her twenties or thirties with Graves' ophthalmopathy. Specimen: blood. The CDR3: CSARAPGQGKSEQYF. In DNA, the CDR3 is TGCAGTGCTAGAGCCCCGGGACAGGGGAAATCCGAGCAGTACTTC.